The clone carrying this T cell receptor (beta chain) was observed a handful of times. This sample was included in a study of blood T cells in healthy people across ages. A J-beta primer mix and a sample-barcoded 5' primer were used in a second PCR of roughly 6 to 12 cycles. Each cDNA molecule carried a tag from a template-switch adaptor that contained 12 random nucleotides. Each CDR3 protein gets one entry after TCRdb re-called the 5' RACE reads with MiXCR. The sample has 600,000 to 1,000,000 distinct CDR3 sequences; approximately 25% are singletons. Trimming removed 4 bases from V and 7 bases from J, with 11 bases in between. The CDR3 sequence is 13 residues long. Per germline, CDR1 DFQATT and CDR2 SNEGSKA (reference sequence). Separately, the same data were catalogued under a study of T cells of mothers and their children. Per that study: The second PCR's M1S primer added sample barcodes and 2-4 random nucleotides. Per child, around 3 million TCR beta CDR3 reads were obtained, against over 8 million per mother.

The sequence was obtained from a boy aged 10-17 years in good health. The specimen was blood. The genes are TRBV20-1 and TRBJ1-6; TRBD1 is a possible D gene (6 bases). The CDR3 region has the DNA TGCAGTGCTAAGTGGGGGCGGAATTCACCCCTCCACTTT. It encodes CSAKWGRNSPLHF.